This is a list of T cell receptor beta chains from one sample in a study of glioma-infiltrating T cells. TCRdb passed the multiplex PCR reads through MiXCR, listing each CDR3 protein once. The repertoire holds about 140,000 distinct CDR3 sequences, 30% to 40% seen once, with more than 15% in the top ten. The sample comprised glioma tissue, nonneoplastic brain tissue, or PBMCs (not recorded which). Source of these receptors: a human donor with low-grade glioma or glioblastoma, undergoing nonglioma brain surgery, or in good health (not recorded which). Each CDR3 is given with its conserved first and last residue. The order of the fields is V gene, D gene, J gene, clone size, CDR3 DNA, CDR3 protein. The D gene is left open where the match is weak. Not all rows give a size; the values are once, few, many and, for expanded clones, a class.

v_call: TRBV20-1; d_call: NA; j_call: TRBJ1-2; clone_size: few; cdr3_nt: TGCAGAGCCTTATCCGGGACTCTCTATGGCTACACCTTC; cdr3_aa: CRALSGTLYGYTF
v_call: TRBV28; d_call: NA; j_call: TRBJ2-2; clone_size: few; cdr3_nt: TGTGCCAGCAGTTTAGTCCGGGGGACCGGGGAGCTGTTTTTT; cdr3_aa: CASSLVRGTGELFF
v_call: TRBV6-2/TRBV6-3; d_call: NA; j_call: TRBJ1-1; clone_size: many; cdr3_nt: TGTGCCAGCAGTTACTCGCCAGACCTCGAAGCTTTCTTT; cdr3_aa: CASSYSPDLEAFF
v_call: TRBV5-4; d_call: NA; j_call: TRBJ2-5; clone_size: few; cdr3_nt: TGTGCCAGCAGCCCTTTAAACACTTACCAAGAGACCCAGTACTTC; cdr3_aa: CASSPLNTYQETQYF
v_call: TRBV20-1; d_call: NA; j_call: TRBJ2-7; clone_size: few; cdr3_nt: TGCAGTGCTAGGTACAGGGATCTTGCCTACGAGCAGTACTTC; cdr3_aa: CSARYRDLAYEQYF
v_call: TRBV4-2; d_call: NA; j_call: TRBJ2-1; clone_size: many; cdr3_nt: TGTGCCAGCAGCCAAGGGTCCGGGAATACATACCGCAATGAGCAGTTCTTC; cdr3_aa: CASSQGSGNTYRNEQFF
v_call: TRBV12-3/TRBV12-4; d_call: NA; j_call: TRBJ1-1; clone_size: NA; cdr3_nt: TGTGCCAGCAGTGATCAACAGGGCCTGAACACTGAAGCTTTCTTT; cdr3_aa: CASSDQQGLNTEAFF
v_call: TRBV29-1; d_call: TRBD1; j_call: TRBJ1-1; clone_size: NA; cdr3_nt: TGCAGCGTTGCCCCGGGACAGCGGGCCACTGAAGCTTTCTTT; cdr3_aa: CSVAPGQRATEAFF
v_call: TRBV18; d_call: NA; j_call: TRBJ1-3; clone_size: many; cdr3_nt: TGTGCCAGCTCACCAGACTCTGGAAACACCATATATTTT; cdr3_aa: CASSPDSGNTIYF
v_call: TRBV10-1; d_call: NA; j_call: TRBJ2-7; clone_size: NA; cdr3_nt: TGCGCCAGCAGGACTACTACCTACGAGCAGTACTTC; cdr3_aa: CASRTTTYEQYF
v_call: TRBV6-2/TRBV6-3; d_call: NA; j_call: TRBJ1-6; clone_size: NA; cdr3_nt: TGTGCCAGCACCGAGGAGAATTTGGCCCTCCACTTT; cdr3_aa: CASTEENLALHF
v_call: TRBV7-2; d_call: NA; j_call: TRBJ1-1; clone_size: NA; cdr3_nt: TGTGCCAGCAGCACCGATACGGGGATGTACACTGAAGCTTTCTTT; cdr3_aa: CASSTDTGMYTEAFF
v_call: TRBV28; d_call: TRBD1; j_call: TRBJ1-3; clone_size: NA; cdr3_nt: TGTGTCAGCAGACCACAGGGGAACTCTGGAAACACCATATATTTT; cdr3_aa: CVSRPQGNSGNTIYF
v_call: TRBV3-1; d_call: NA; j_call: TRBJ1-4; clone_size: few; cdr3_nt: TGTGCCAGCAGCCAAGTCAGGGTAAATGGAAAACTGTTTTTT; cdr3_aa: CASSQVRVNGKLFF
v_call: TRBV20-1; d_call: NA; j_call: TRBJ1-1; clone_size: few; cdr3_nt: TGCAGTGCTCAAGACAGTGTGGCTGCTGAAGCTTTCTTT; cdr3_aa: CSAQDSVAAEAFF
v_call: TRBV5-1; d_call: NA; j_call: TRBJ1-1; clone_size: NA; cdr3_nt: TGCGCCAGCAGCCAAAGCTCACTGATAAACACTGGAGCTTTCTTT; cdr3_aa: CASSQSSLINTGAFF
v_call: TRBV20-1; d_call: TRBD1; j_call: TRBJ1-2; clone_size: NA; cdr3_nt: TGCAGTGCTCCCGACAGGGCCCAGGGGGGCTACACCTTC; cdr3_aa: CSAPDRAQGGYTF
v_call: TRBV6-1; d_call: TRBD1; j_call: TRBJ1-6; clone_size: NA; cdr3_nt: TGTGCCAGCAGTCCGGGACAGAGTAATTCACCCCTCCACTTT; cdr3_aa: CASSPGQSNSPLHF
v_call: TRBV6-1; d_call: NA; j_call: TRBJ2-3; clone_size: NA; cdr3_nt: TGTGCCAGCAGCCCAACTAGTAACCCAGATACGCAGTATTTT; cdr3_aa: CASSPTSNPDTQYF
v_call: TRBV6-1; d_call: NA; j_call: TRBJ1-1; clone_size: many; cdr3_nt: TGTGCCAGCAGTTATAGTCCCGACAGGGAAGCTTTCTTT; cdr3_aa: CASSYSPDREAFF
v_call: TRBV7-2; d_call: NA; j_call: TRBJ1-1; clone_size: NA; cdr3_nt: TGTGCCAGCAGTTACCCAGGGGTGGGCACTGAAGCTTTCTTT; cdr3_aa: CASSYPGVGTEAFF
v_call: TRBV6-1; d_call: NA; j_call: TRBJ1-3; clone_size: many; cdr3_nt: TGTGCCACCTCTTTGGGGCAGTTCGGAAACACCATATATTTT; cdr3_aa: CATSLGQFGNTIYF
v_call: TRBV7-2; d_call: NA; j_call: TRBJ2-1; clone_size: NA; cdr3_nt: TGTGCCAGCAGCCAAGTTCGGGAGAGTGAGCAGTTCTTC; cdr3_aa: CASSQVRESEQFF
v_call: TRBV28; d_call: TRBD1; j_call: TRBJ2-3; clone_size: few; cdr3_nt: TGTGCCAGCAGCCTGACAGGGAGCCGGGATACGCAGTATTTT; cdr3_aa: CASSLTGSRDTQYF
v_call: TRBV6-1; d_call: NA; j_call: TRBJ1-1; clone_size: NA; cdr3_nt: TGTGCCAGCAGGGACAGCGCCAATACTGAAGCTTTCTTT; cdr3_aa: CASRDSANTEAFF
v_call: TRBV28; d_call: NA; j_call: TRBJ2-7; clone_size: NA; cdr3_nt: TGTGCCAGCAGCTGGACGAGCCCGGGGTACGGGCAGTACTTC; cdr3_aa: CASSWTSPGYGQYF
v_call: TRBV27; d_call: NA; j_call: TRBJ1-6; clone_size: few; cdr3_nt: TGTGCCAGCAGTTCCCCCGACCGACGCATCGTGGCCCTCCACTTT; cdr3_aa: CASSSPDRRIVALHF
v_call: TRBV20-1; d_call: TRBD2; j_call: TRBJ2-3; clone_size: NA; cdr3_nt: TGCAGTGCTAGACCTATACCTTTGCCTAGCGGGAGCACAGATACGCAGTATTTT; cdr3_aa: CSARPIPLPSGSTDTQYF
v_call: TRBV28; d_call: NA; j_call: TRBJ2-7; clone_size: many; cdr3_nt: TGTGCCAGCAGTTCGACGTGGTACGAGCAGTACTTC; cdr3_aa: CASSSTWYEQYF
v_call: TRBV28; d_call: NA; j_call: TRBJ2-7; clone_size: NA; cdr3_nt: TGTGCCAGCAGTCCTGGGAAAGGGGGCTACGAGCAGTACTTC; cdr3_aa: CASSPGKGGYEQYF
v_call: TRBV20-1; d_call: NA; j_call: TRBJ1-1; clone_size: NA; cdr3_nt: TGCAGTGCCCCTTCTAGGACGGCATGGCCTGAAGCTTTATTT; cdr3_aa: CSAPSRTAWPEALF
v_call: TRBV6-1; d_call: TRBD1; j_call: TRBJ2-1; clone_size: NA; cdr3_nt: TGTGCCAGCAGTTTAGGGACAGGGAAATACAATGAGCAGTTCTTC; cdr3_aa: CASSLGTGKYNEQFF
v_call: TRBV5-1; d_call: NA; j_call: TRBJ2-7; clone_size: NA; cdr3_nt: TGCGCCAGCAGCGCAGGGGAAACCTACGAGCAGTACTTC; cdr3_aa: CASSAGETYEQYF
v_call: TRBV12-3/TRBV12-4; d_call: NA; j_call: TRBJ1-3; clone_size: NA; cdr3_nt: TGTGCCAGCAGTTTACAGAACTCTGGAAACAGCATATATTTT; cdr3_aa: CASSLQNSGNSIYF
v_call: TRBV20-1; d_call: TRBD2; j_call: TRBJ2-5; clone_size: few; cdr3_nt: TGCAGTGCATTCCGGACTAGCGGGGGAAAGACCCAGTACTTC; cdr3_aa: CSAFRTSGGKTQYF
v_call: TRBV6-1; d_call: NA; j_call: TRBJ2-3; clone_size: NA; cdr3_nt: TGTGTCAGCAGTGATCCCACAGATACGCAGTATTTT; cdr3_aa: CVSSDPTDTQYF
v_call: TRBV18; d_call: NA; j_call: TRBJ2-7; clone_size: many; cdr3_nt: TGTGCCAGCTCACAATCCTACGAGCAGTACTTC; cdr3_aa: CASSQSYEQYF
v_call: TRBV27; d_call: TRBD1; j_call: TRBJ2-1; clone_size: few; cdr3_nt: TGTGCCAGCAGTGTCGGGACAGGGCCCTACAATGAGCAGTTCTTC; cdr3_aa: CASSVGTGPYNEQFF
v_call: TRBV2; d_call: TRBD1; j_call: TRBJ1-2; clone_size: NA; cdr3_nt: TGTGCCAGCAGTGATGGCCTTGACAGGGATGATTACACCTTC; cdr3_aa: CASSDGLDRDDYTF
v_call: TRBV6-1; d_call: NA; j_call: TRBJ1-2; clone_size: NA; cdr3_nt: TGTGCCAGCAGTTTGGATCGGGACCGCGGGGACTATGGCTACACCTTC; cdr3_aa: CASSLDRDRGDYGYTF
v_call: TRBV28; d_call: TRBD1; j_call: TRBJ2-3; clone_size: NA; cdr3_nt: TGTGCCAGCACTGGACAGGGCTCTCCTAACACGCAGTATTTT; cdr3_aa: CASTGQGSPNTQYF
v_call: TRBV6-6; d_call: NA; j_call: TRBJ2-3; clone_size: NA; cdr3_nt: TGTGCCAGCGGACGGGTCCTCACAGATACGCAGTATTTT; cdr3_aa: CASGRVLTDTQYF
v_call: TRBV12-3/TRBV12-4; d_call: NA; j_call: TRBJ2-7; clone_size: few; cdr3_nt: TGTGCCAGCAGTCGTTATGCCTACGAGCAGTACTTC; cdr3_aa: CASSRYAYEQYF
v_call: TRBV2; d_call: NA; j_call: TRBJ1-3; clone_size: NA; cdr3_nt: TGTGCCAGCAGTGCACAGGGAACTGGAAACACCATATATTTT; cdr3_aa: CASSAQGTGNTIYF
v_call: TRBV6-1; d_call: TRBD2; j_call: TRBJ2-3; clone_size: NA; cdr3_nt: TGTGCCTCATCGTTGGATAGCGGGGGTCTTGATACGCAGTATTTT; cdr3_aa: CASSLDSGGLDTQYF
v_call: TRBV12-3/TRBV12-4; d_call: NA; j_call: TRBJ2-7; clone_size: NA; cdr3_nt: TGTGCCAGCAGCCAAGATGGAACAGGGCGCGAGCAGTACTTC; cdr3_aa: CASSQDGTGREQYF
v_call: TRBV18; d_call: TRBD1; j_call: TRBJ2-5; clone_size: NA; cdr3_nt: TGTGCCGGCTCACCACAAGGGACAGTCCAAGAGACCCAGTACTTC; cdr3_aa: CAGSPQGTVQETQYF
v_call: TRBV6-6; d_call: NA; j_call: TRBJ1-1; clone_size: NA; cdr3_nt: TGTGCCAGCAGTTACTCGCCTCGTTGGATGAACACTGAAGCTTTCTTT; cdr3_aa: CASSYSPRWMNTEAFF
v_call: TRBV4-3; d_call: TRBD2; j_call: TRBJ2-5; clone_size: NA; cdr3_nt: TGCGCCAGCAGCCAAGATCTAGGACTAGCGGGAAGGGGAGAGACCCAGTACTTC; cdr3_aa: CASSQDLGLAGRGETQYF
v_call: TRBV11-2; d_call: NA; j_call: TRBJ2-7; clone_size: NA; cdr3_nt: TGTGCCAGCAGCCTAAGTACCGAGCAGTACTTC; cdr3_aa: CASSLSTEQYF
v_call: TRBV10-3; d_call: TRBD1; j_call: TRBJ1-1; clone_size: few; cdr3_nt: TGTGCCATCAGTGAGTCGGGACAGGGAGGGACTGAAGCTTTCTTT; cdr3_aa: CAISESGQGGTEAFF